This T cell receptor (beta chain) was recovered during a study of T-cell reconstitution after alpha-beta-depleted transplantation in children (dated by TCRdb to about 2016). The study in broad terms: T-cell immune reconstitution after TCRalphabeta/CD19-depleted allogeneic hematopoietic cell transplantation in children was quantitatively tracked in the study by means of TCR repertoire profiling. The paper's findings and limits, for the study overall: Apparently early alphabetaT-cell count recovery about two months after transplant reportedly relied on only several hundred rapidly expanded clones derived from non-depleted graft cells. In some patients, high TCRbeta diversity at day 60 was attributed to recipient T cells and intrathymic progenitors that had survived conditioning. Over the following months the frequencies of hyperexpanded clones went down, and after one year T-cell counts and TCRbeta diversity were mostly credited to newly produced T cells.

Via the germline V gene, CDR1 is SQVTM and CDR2 ANQGSEA. Its CDR3 holds 12 amino acids, cysteine through phenylalanine. CDR3 DNA only is kept here, 36 bases in frame from base 1. V is cut by 4 bases and J by 7 bases, and the space between the germline ends is 14 bases. This clonotype has just a few counts. What antigen it recognizes has not been identified. No quality values exist for individual bases; no much larger clone is one base distant. This sample's treatment or condition label indicates: allogeneic hematopoietic cell transplantation with graft depleted of TCRalphabeta T cells and CD19 B cells. The children who served as transplant recipients had been given grafts of TCRalphabeta/CD19-depleted allogeneic hematopoietic cells. Library preparation used PCR. The sequencer listed for this sample is Illumina HiSeq 2500. To normalize quantification of the TCRbeta repertoire, the TCR libraries were built with molecular barcoding that relied on unique molecular identifiers. Using fastp trimming at Q25 and MiXCR clonotype assembly, TCRdb reanalyzed the public sequencing data and kept in-frame beta chains. When rows share a CDR3 protein, they turn into one entry using the most common DNA and genes. This sample gives about 830,000 distinct CDR3 sequences in total; roughly 15% of them show up just once. The ten largest clones add up to just under 5% of the sample.

The specimen comprised PBMCs, mostly from graft donor cells, sampled 360 days after TCRalphabeta/CD19-depleted stem cell transplant. This clonotype was sampled from a male patient between 10 and 17 years old who had a stem cell transplant for acute lymphoblastic leukemia, so the T cells may come from the graft donor. This chain joins TRBV29-1 to TRBJ2-7; too little of a D gene remains to name it. CDR3 reads: CSVAGSWAEQYF. The DNA reads TGCAGCGTTGCCGGAAGTTGGGCTGAGCAGTACTTC.